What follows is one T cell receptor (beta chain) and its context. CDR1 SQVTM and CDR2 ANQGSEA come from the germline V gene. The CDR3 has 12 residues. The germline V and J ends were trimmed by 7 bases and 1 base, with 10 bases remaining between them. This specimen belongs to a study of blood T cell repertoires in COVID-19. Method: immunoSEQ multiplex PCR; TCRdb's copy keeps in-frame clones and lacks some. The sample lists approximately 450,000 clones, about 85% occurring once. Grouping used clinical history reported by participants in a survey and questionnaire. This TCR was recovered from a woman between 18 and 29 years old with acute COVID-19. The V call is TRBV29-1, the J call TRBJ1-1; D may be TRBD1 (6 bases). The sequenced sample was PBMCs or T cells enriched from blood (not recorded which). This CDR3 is CSAGQTNTEAFF. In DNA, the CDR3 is TGCAGCGCCGGACAGACGAACACTGAAGCTTTCTTT.